What follows describes a single T cell receptor beta chain. Previously, flow cytometry had revealed CD8+CD57+ cell expansion in the patients chosen for sequencing. The data originate from a study of CD8+CD57+ T cells in acquired aplastic anemia. About the research overall: Average DNA yield from sorted CD4+ and CD8+ cells was approximately 3.2 ug.

This CDR3 is built from 13 residues. V was pared by 4 bases and J by 5 bases, with 13 bases between. The germline CDR1 and CDR2 sequences are SGHRS and YFSETQ. According to the study, genomic DNA was the template for TCR beta VDJ and CDR3 profiling. TCRdb redid the calling of the reads with MiXCR, one entry per CDR3 protein. The sample includes about 200,000 distinct CDR3 sequences, about 62% of them seen just once. The gene calls are TRBV5-1 and TRBJ2-7; D not resolved. The receptor comes from a human donor with aplastic anemia. Material for sequencing was sorted CD4+, CD8+, or CD8+CD57+ T cells (not recorded which) from PBMCs. The CDR3 here is CASSPSGLHEQYF. In DNA form, the CDR3 reads TGCGCCAGCAGCCCATCGGGCCTCCACGAGCAGTACTTC.